This TCR beta chain originates from a study of HIV-infected children after antiretroviral therapy interruption. Study in general: Median age was about 10 years (interruption) and roughly 8 years (continuous).

CDR1 is LNHDA, CDR2 SQIVND, per germline (reference sequence). CDR3 size: 11 residues. Trimming stripped 6 bases from V and 7 bases from J, with 6 bases between. Many counts were recorded for this clonotype. The treatment here: PENTA 11 planned treatment interruption arm or continuous ART arm. Naive CD4+ CD45RA+ CD45RO- T cells were sorted from thawed PBMCs. RNA-based 3' RACE libraries used unique molecular identifiers. MiXCR was run by TCRdb on the 3' RACE reads, yielding one entry per CDR3 protein. The data contain about 86,000 distinct CDR3 sequences, approximately 6.9% of them singletons. V gene TRBV19 combines with J gene TRBJ2-2; the D is unclear. Sequencing was performed on CD45RA+ CD4+ T cells from PBMCs, pooled from several time points, taken from a donor given antiretroviral therapy, either interrupted or continuous. Regarding subset: naive CD4+ CD45RA+ CD45RO- T cells. This TCR came from a pool of human donors with HIV. The CDR3 loop is CASRQGGELFF. CDR3 in DNA: TGTGCCAGTAGACAAGGCGGGGAGCTGTTTTTT. Drawing the rest from reference TRBV19 and TRBJ2-2, the complete variable domain is DGGITQSPKYLFRKEGQNVTLSCEQNLNHDAMYWYRQDPGQGLRLIYYSQIVNDFQKGDIAEGYSVSREKKESFPLTVTSAQKNPTAFYLCASRQGGELFFGEGSRLTVL.